Below, 17 T cell receptor beta chains from the same sample are listed, as sequenced in a study of T-cell reconstitution after alpha-beta-depleted transplantation in children. Researchers prepared the TCRbeta library using unique molecular identifiers, the study reports. Via MiXCR, TCRdb re-called the PCR reads, giving one row per CDR3 protein. This table has hundreds of thousands of distinct CDR3 sequences, about 12% appearing once. The sequenced sample was PBMCs, obtained before TCRalphabeta/CD19-depleted stem cell transplant. Receptors were obtained from a girl aged 2 to 9 with congenital amegakaryocytic thrombocytopenia, due to receive a stem cell transplant.

This clonotype has a count of ten or more. The chain joins TRBV27 to TRBJ2-1; D call uncertain. V lost 7 bases, J lost 8 bases, and 15 bases lay in between. Looked up from germline, CDR1 is MNHEY and CDR2 is SMNVEV (reference sequence). The CDR3 covers 13 residues. This CDR3 reads CASKDPNGDEQFF. For the CDR3, the DNA is TGTGCCAGCAAGGACCCCAATGGTGATGAGCAGTTCTTC.

This clonotype was seen a few times. V is TRBV2 and J is TRBJ1-6; D unresolved. The CDR3 is 12 amino acids. Trimming removed 6 bases from V and 7 bases from J, with 7 bases in between. Germline V lookup: CDR1 SNHLY, CDR2 FYNNEI. This CDR3 is CASRDTNSPLHF. Written as DNA, the CDR3 is TGTGCCAGCAGGGATACGAATTCACCCCTCCACTTT. The full variable domain, in which reference TRBV2 and TRBJ1-6 provide the parts outside the CDR3, is EPEVTQTPSHQVTQMGQEVILRCVPISNHLYFYWYRQILGQKVEFLVSFYNNEISEKSEIFDDQFSVERPDGSNFTLKIRSTKLEDSAMYFCASRDTNSPLHFGNGTRLTVT.

This clonotype was counted many times. V is TRBV5-1 and J is TRBJ2-1; D not resolved. The CDR3 length is 13 residues. Trimming pared 1 base from V and 10 bases from J, leaving 12 bases between. Looked up from germline, CDR1 is SGHRS and CDR2 is YFSETQ. Written as DNA, the CDR3 is TGCGCCAGCAGCTTGTTTGGAGTCCGGGAGCAGTTCTTC. It is translated as CASSLFGVREQFF.

V and J are TRBV29-1 and TRBJ2-6, with 7 positions matching TRBD1. V dropped 6 bases and J dropped 2; count of bases not matched to a gene: 7. Germline V gene lookup returns CDR1 SQVTM and CDR2 ANQGSEA. The CDR3 length is 15 residues. The CDR3 nucleotides are TGCAGCGTGGCACCCCAGGGGGCTGGGGCCAACGTCCTGACTTTC. This translates into CSVAPQGAGANVLTF.

This clonotype showed up many times. The DNA of the CDR3 is TGTGCCAGCAGTTTTCTGGGCAGGGCAGTCAACACCGGGGAGCTGTTTTTT. Protein product: CASSFLGRAVNTGELFF. The V call is TRBV12-3 or TRBV12-4, the J call TRBJ2-2, with TRBD1 as a possible D gene (5 bases). The CDR3 is 17 residues long. Trimming left V 3 bases short and J 2 bases short, with 16 bases between.

This clonotype was observed a handful of times. CDR3 DNA sequence: TGCAGTGCTAGAGAGCCCTCATCTGGGACGCACTATGGCTACACCTTC. Translated: CSAREPSSGTHYGYTF. The rearrangement joins TRBV20-1 to TRBJ1-2, with D perhaps TRBD1 (5 bases). V was clipped by 0 bases and J by 3 bases, with 17 bases between them. CDR3 size: 16 residues. Germline lookup yields CDR1 DFQATT and CDR2 SNEGSKA (reference sequence).

The chain carries TRBV12-3 or TRBV12-4 and TRBJ1-2; D unresolved. V lost 2 bases to trimming and J lost 8 bases, with 12 bases between them. The CDR3 loop spans 13 amino acids. The CDR3 region has the DNA TGTGCCAGCAGTTTATATCCCGGGAACGGCTACACCTTC. This translates into CASSLYPGNGYTF.

This clonotype has only one observation. The chain has TRBV7-9 and TRBJ2-7, with D possibly being TRBD2 (6 bases). Germline assignment: CDR1 SEHNR and CDR2 FQNEAQ (reference sequence). Trimming took off 4 bases at V and 3 bases at J, with 22 bases between the two ends. The CDR3 runs 17 residues. CDR3 sequence reads: CASSSLSGWLGDYEQYF. The CDR3 DNA reads as TGTGCCAGCAGCTCCTTGAGCGGGTGGCTGGGGGACTACGAGCAGTACTTC.

This clonotype was seen at least ten times. V and J are TRBV20-1 and TRBJ2-7; unclear D gene. Germline-derived CDR1 and CDR2 are DFQATT and SNEGSKA (reference sequence). Trimming stripped 4 bases from V and 2 bases from J, with 9 bases between. This CDR3 spans 12 amino acids. CDR3 coding DNA: TGCAGTGCTATAGTACAGACCTACGAGCAGTACTTC. Amino acid sequence: CSAIVQTYEQYF.

This clonotype was seen only a few times. The chain is built from TRBV20-1 and TRBJ2-1; D unresolved. CDR1 is DFQATT and CDR2 is SNEGSKA in the germline V gene (reference sequence). This CDR3 comprises 15 residues. The V end was cut by 1 base, the J end by 4 bases, with 14 bases between. The CDR3: CSARGRDSPYNEQFF. Here the CDR3 DNA reads TGCAGTGCTAGAGGGCGAGACTCACCTTACAATGAGCAGTTCTTC.

This clonotype was seen a few times. The chain joins TRBV18 to TRBJ2-7, with D perhaps given as TRBD1 or TRBD2 (5 bases each). Germline CDR1 and CDR2: KGHSH and LQKENI. The CDR3 is 13 amino acids. Deletions cut 4 bases from V and 3 bases from J, with 10 bases between. The CDR3 bases are TGTGCCAGCTCACGGGGACGGGACTACGAGCAGTACTTC. It translates to CASSRGRDYEQYF.

With regard to this clonotype: An end of the junction differs from the germline gene, which may be a read error. The V call is TRBV19, the J call TRBJ2-1, with unresolved D. CDR1 is LNHDA, CDR2 SQIVND, per germline (reference sequence). This CDR3 region has 14 residues. In nucleotides, the CDR3 is TGTGCCAGTAGTATTTTGGTAACAGCTCAACCTCGGATCTTC. It translates to CASSILVTAQPRIF.

As concerns this clonotype: At one end the junction does not follow the germline gene, possibly because of a read error. This sequence joins TRBV28 and TRBJ2-7, with D possibly TRBD2 on 6 matching bases. The germline V gene has CDR1 MDHEN and CDR2 SYDVKM. CDR3 size: 12 residues. In DNA, the CDR3 is TGTGCCAGCAGTTTATGGGAGGGACTGGCCCACTTC. Translating it yields CASSLWEGLAHF.

There are many counts of this clonotype. V and J are TRBV10-3 and TRBJ2-1; the match to TRBD2 covers 13 bases. CDR3 length equals 14 residues. J lost 7 bases, V lost 10 bases, and 7 bases had no gene match. Germline V gene sequence: CDR1 ENHRY, CDR2 SYGVKD. This chain's CDR3 is CASTGLAGDNEQFF. CDR3 DNA sequence: TGTGCCAGCACTGGACTAGCGGGGGATAATGAGCAGTTCTTC.

Many counts were recorded for this clonotype. V usage is TRBV6-1 and J usage is TRBJ2-7; TRBD2 is a possible D gene (5 bases). Germline CDR1 reads MNHNS; CDR2 reads SASEGT. The CDR3 sequence is 14 residues long. Trimming cost V 10 bases and J 2 bases, with 18 bases left between them. This CDR3 is CATRRGGSTYEQYF. CDR3 sequence (DNA): TGTGCCACCAGGCGCGGCGGGTCGACCTACGAGCAGTACTTC.

The table lists this clonotype with many counts. The rearrangement joins TRBV10-2 to TRBJ2-3, with D possibly matching TRBD1 (5 bases). CDR1 is WSHSY, CDR2 SAAADI, per germline. The CDR3 consists of 15 residues. The V and J ends lost 8 bases and 0 bases respectively, with 15 bases between them. The CDR3 nucleotides read TGCGCCAGCCGGCCCCTAGGGGTTAGCACAGATACGCAGTATTTT. Translation gives CASRPLGVSTDTQYF.

This clonotype came up many times. The V gene is TRBV5-1, the J gene TRBJ2-7; D gene uncertain. The CDR3 covers 14 residues. Germline lookup yields CDR1 SGHRS and CDR2 YFSETQ. Trimming pared 2 bases from V and 4 bases from J, leaving 13 bases between. DNA of the CDR3: TGCGCCAGCAGCTTTTCAGAGAGAAGTTACGAGCAGTACTTC. This sequence encodes CASSFSERSYEQYF.